This TCR beta chain comes out of a study of T cells in localized non-small cell lung cancer. The germline CDR1 and CDR2 sequences are SNHLY and FYNNEI. The CDR3 contains 12 residues. V was pared by 4 bases and J by 8 bases, with 11 bases between. Whole-study findings and limits: Uninvolved neighboring lung showed the greatest T cell clonality, exceeding tumor. Analysis by sequencing included only one tumor region, so heterogeneity remains possible.

The repertoire was sequenced with immunoSEQ multiplex PCR; TCRdb's copy has only in-frame clones and lacks some. Seen here are about 33,000 clones, roughly 78% observed once, and the top ten hold approximately 16%. Points on this clone: What it binds is not known.

This specimen was peripheral blood, taken before any cancer treatment. The sequence was collected from a male donor aged 60 or older with stage III squamous cell lung carcinoma. The V gene is TRBV2, the J gene TRBJ1-1; maybe TRBD1 (5 bases). The CDR3, as DNA: TGTGCCAGCAGTGTGGCAGGGATAGAAGCTTTCTTT. Translating it yields CASSVAGIEAFF.